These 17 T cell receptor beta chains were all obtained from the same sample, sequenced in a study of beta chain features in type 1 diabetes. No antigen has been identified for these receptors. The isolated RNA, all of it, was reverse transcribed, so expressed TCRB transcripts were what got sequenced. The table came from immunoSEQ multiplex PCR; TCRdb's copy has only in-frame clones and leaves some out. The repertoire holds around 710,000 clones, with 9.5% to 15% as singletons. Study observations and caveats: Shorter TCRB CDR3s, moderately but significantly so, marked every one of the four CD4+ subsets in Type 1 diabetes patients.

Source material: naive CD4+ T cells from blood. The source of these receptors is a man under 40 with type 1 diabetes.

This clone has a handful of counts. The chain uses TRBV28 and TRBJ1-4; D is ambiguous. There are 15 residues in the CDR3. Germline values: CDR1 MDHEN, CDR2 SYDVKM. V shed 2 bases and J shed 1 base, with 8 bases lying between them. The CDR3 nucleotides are TGTGCCAGCAGTTTAGACGGAGGAACTAATGAAAAACTGTTTTTT. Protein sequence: CASSLDGGTNEKLFF.

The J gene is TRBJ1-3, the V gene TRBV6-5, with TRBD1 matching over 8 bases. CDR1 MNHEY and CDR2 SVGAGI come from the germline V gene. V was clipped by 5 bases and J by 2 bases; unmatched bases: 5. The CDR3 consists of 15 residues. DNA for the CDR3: TGTGCCAGCAGTCGGACAGGGAATACTGGAAACACCATATATTTT. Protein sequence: CASSRTGNTGNTIYF.

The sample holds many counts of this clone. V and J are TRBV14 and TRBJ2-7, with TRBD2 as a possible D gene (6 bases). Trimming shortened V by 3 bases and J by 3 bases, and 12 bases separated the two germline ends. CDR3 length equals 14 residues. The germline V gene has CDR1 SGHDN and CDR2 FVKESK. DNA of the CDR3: TGTGCCAGCAGCCAGGGTCTGGACTACTACGAGCAGTACTTC. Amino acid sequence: CASSQGLDYYEQYF.

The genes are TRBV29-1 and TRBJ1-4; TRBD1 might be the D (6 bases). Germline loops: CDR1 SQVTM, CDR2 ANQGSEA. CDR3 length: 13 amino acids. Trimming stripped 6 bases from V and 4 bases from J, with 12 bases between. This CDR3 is CSVTVQGNEKLFF. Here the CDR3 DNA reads TGCAGCGTCACTGTACAGGGTAATGAAAAACTGTTTTTT.

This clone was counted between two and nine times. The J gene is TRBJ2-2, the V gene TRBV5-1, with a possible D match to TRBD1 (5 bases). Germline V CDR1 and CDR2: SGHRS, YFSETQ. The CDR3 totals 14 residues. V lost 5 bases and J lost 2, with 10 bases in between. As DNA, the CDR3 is TGCGCCAGCAGGACAGACTCCAACACCGGGGAGCTGTTTTTT. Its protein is CASRTDSNTGELFF.

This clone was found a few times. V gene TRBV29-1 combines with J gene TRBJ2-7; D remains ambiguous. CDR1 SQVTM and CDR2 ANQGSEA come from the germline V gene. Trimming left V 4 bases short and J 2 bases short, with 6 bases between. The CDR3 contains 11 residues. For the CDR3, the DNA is TGCAGCGTTGGGTCTCCCTACGAGCAGTACTTC. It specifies CSVGSPYEQYF.

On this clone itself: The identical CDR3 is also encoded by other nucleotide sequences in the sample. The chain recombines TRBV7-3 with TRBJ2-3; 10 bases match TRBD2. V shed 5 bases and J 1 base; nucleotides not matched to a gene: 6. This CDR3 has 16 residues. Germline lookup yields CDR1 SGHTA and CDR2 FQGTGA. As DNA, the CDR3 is TGTGCCAGCAGCCCCGGGCTAGCGGGGGGCACAGATACGCAGTATTTT. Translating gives CASSPGLAGGTDTQYF.

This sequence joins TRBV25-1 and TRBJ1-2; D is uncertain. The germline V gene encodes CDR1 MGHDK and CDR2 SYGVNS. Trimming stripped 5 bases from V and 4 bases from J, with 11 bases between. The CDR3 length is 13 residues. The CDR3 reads CASSREDLYGYTF. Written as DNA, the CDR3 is TGTGCCAGCAGTCGCGAGGACCTCTATGGCTACACCTTC.

In DNA, the CDR3 is TGTGCCAGCAGCTTAAGTGGGTTCGCCGGGGATACGCAGTATTTT. Protein: CASSLSGFAGDTQYF. The J gene is TRBJ2-3, the V gene TRBV11-3; no firm D call. V was trimmed by 2 bases and J by 6 bases, leaving 15 bases between them. CDR1 is SGHNT and CDR2 is YENEEA in the germline V gene. This CDR3 has 15 amino acids.

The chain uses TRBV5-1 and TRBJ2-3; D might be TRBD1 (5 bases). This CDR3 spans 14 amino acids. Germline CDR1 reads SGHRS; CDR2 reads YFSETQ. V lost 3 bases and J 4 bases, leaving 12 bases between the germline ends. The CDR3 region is CASSSVPGPDTQYF. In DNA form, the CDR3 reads TGCGCCAGCAGCTCGGTCCCAGGGCCAGATACGCAGTATTTT. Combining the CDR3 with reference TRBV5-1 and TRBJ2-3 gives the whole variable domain KAGVTQTPRYLIKTRGQQVTLSCSPISGHRSVSWYQQTPGQGLQFLFEYFSETQRNKGNFPGRFSGRQFSNSRSEMNVSTLELGDSALYLCASSSVPGPDTQYFGPGTRLTVL.

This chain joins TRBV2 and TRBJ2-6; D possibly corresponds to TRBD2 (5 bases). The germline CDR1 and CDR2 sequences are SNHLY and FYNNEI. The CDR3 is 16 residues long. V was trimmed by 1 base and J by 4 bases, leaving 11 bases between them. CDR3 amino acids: CASSEGRGSGANVLTF. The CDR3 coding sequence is TGTGCCAGCAGTGAAGGAAGAGGGTCAGGGGCCAACGTCCTGACTTTC.

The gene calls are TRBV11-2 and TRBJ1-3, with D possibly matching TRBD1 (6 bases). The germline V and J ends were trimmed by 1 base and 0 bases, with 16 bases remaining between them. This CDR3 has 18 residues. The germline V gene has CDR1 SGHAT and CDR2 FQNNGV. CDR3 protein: CASSLGQDVWDSGNTIYF. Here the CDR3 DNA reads TGTGCCAGCAGCTTAGGACAGGACGTCTGGGACTCTGGAAACACCATATATTTT.

The CDR3 loop is CASWDLGTPYEQYF. The CDR3 nucleotides are TGTGCCAGCTGGGATTTGGGAACACCCTACGAGCAGTACTTC. The rearrangement links TRBV28 to TRBJ2-7, with D unresolved. With 8 bases removed from V and 2 bases from J, the gap between germline ends came to 16 bases. The germline V gene encodes CDR1 MDHEN and CDR2 SYDVKM. This CDR3 has 14 amino acids.

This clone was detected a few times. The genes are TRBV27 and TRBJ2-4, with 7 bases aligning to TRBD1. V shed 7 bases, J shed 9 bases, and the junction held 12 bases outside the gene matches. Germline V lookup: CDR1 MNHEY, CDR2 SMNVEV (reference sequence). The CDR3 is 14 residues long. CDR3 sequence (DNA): TGTGCCAGCAAAGACAGGGAACTTTTTGGCATTCAGTACTTC. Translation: CASKDRELFGIQYF.

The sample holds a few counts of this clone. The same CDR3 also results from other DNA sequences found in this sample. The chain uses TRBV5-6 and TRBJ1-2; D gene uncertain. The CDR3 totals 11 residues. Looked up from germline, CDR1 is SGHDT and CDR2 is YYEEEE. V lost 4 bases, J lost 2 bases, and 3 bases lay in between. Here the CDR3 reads CASSQNYGYTF. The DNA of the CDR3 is TGTGCCAGCAGCCAGAACTATGGCTACACCTTC.

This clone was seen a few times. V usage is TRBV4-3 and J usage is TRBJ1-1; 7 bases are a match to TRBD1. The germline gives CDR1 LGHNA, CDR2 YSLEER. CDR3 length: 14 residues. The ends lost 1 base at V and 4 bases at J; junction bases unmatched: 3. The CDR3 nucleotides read TGCGCCAGCAGCCAAGGTAACAGGGGCACTGAAGCTTTCTTT. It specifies CASSQGNRGTEAFF.

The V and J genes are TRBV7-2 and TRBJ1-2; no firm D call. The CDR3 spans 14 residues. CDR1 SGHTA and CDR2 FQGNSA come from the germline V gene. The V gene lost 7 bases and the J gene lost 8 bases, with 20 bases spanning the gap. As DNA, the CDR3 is TGTGCCAGCAATCCACCCTCGTCCGGGGAAGGCTACACCTTC. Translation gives CASNPPSSGEGYTF.